The 20 T cell receptor beta chains given below trace back to one sample, sequenced in a study of blood T cell repertoires in COVID-19. TCRdb keeps only in-frame clones here, not all; method: immunoSEQ multiplex PCR. This sample has 55,000 to 80,000 clones, with 80% to 90% found just once. The source material was peripheral blood. Every receptor here comes from a man aged 50-59 years with active COVID-19.

The chain uses TRBV29-1 and TRBJ2-7; D not certain. V was cut by 5 bases and J by 0 bases, with 11 bases left in between. Germline CDR1 reads SQVTM; CDR2 reads ANQGSEA. The CDR3 totals 13 residues. CDR3 sequence (DNA): TGCAGCGTTAGCAGGCCCCGCTCCTACGAGCAGTACTTC. Protein product: CSVSRPRSYEQYF.

The chain couples TRBV5-1 to TRBJ2-1, with 12 bases that match TRBD2. Germline V lookup: CDR1 SGHRS, CDR2 YFSETQ. J was trimmed by 1 base and V by 3 bases; bases with no gene match: 11. This CDR3 has 19 amino acids. CDR3 in DNA: TGCGCCAGCAGCTCACCCGCGGGACTAGCGGGCCGGTCCTACAATGAGCAGTTCTTC. Amino acid sequence: CASSSPAGLAGRSYNEQFF.

This chain uses TRBV9 with TRBJ2-3, with D possibly being TRBD1 (6 bases). The CDR3 is made up of 14 amino acids. V lost 4 bases to trimming and J lost 4 bases, with 13 bases between them. Germline CDR1 reads SGDLS; CDR2 reads YYNGEE. CDR3 loop: CASSILQGADTQYF. CDR3 DNA: TGTGCCAGCAGCATTCTACAGGGTGCAGATACGCAGTATTTT.

Regarding this clone: Since no conserved phenylalanine or tryptophan closes the CDR3, a read error is the likely cause. The DNA is left out, because the CDR3 cannot be placed on it with certainty; the CDR3 is given as TCRdb lists it. This chain links TRBV7-4 with TRBJ1-3; the D call TRBD1 from the table was never checked on the DNA. Germline-derived CDR1 and CDR2 are SGHVT and SQSDAQ. The CDR3 is 8 amino acids long, termini counted. The chain's CDR3 is CASSPDRV.

This clone has only one observation. The chain employs TRBV18 and TRBJ1-5; the D gene is possibly TRBD1 (5 bases). V lost 2 bases to trimming and J lost 3 bases, with 8 bases between them. The CDR3 extends over 14 amino acids. Germline V gene data show CDR1 as KGHSH and CDR2 as LQKENI. The chain's CDR3 is CASSPTGDNQPQHF. CDR3 bases: TGTGCCAGCTCACCAACGGGGGACAATCAGCCCCAGCATTTT.

The chain employs TRBV5-1 and TRBJ1-1, with D unresolved. Trimming shortened V by 4 bases and J by 4 bases, and 17 bases separated the two germline ends. Germline loops: CDR1 SGHRS, CDR2 YFSETQ. This CDR3 has 15 amino acids. The CDR3 region is CASSPARGWSTEAFF. As DNA, the CDR3 is TGCGCCAGCAGCCCCGCGCGAGGGTGGAGCACTGAAGCTTTCTTT. Full variable domain (rest looked up from reference TRBV5-1 and TRBJ1-1): KAGVTQTPRYLIKTRGQQVTLSCSPISGHRSVSWYQQTPGQGLQFLFEYFSETQRNKGNFPGRFSGRQFSNSRSEMNVSTLELGDSALYLCASSPARGWSTEAFFGQGTRLTVV.

This clone was recorded once. The chain recombines TRBV4-3 with TRBJ2-1; 7 positions match TRBD1. The CDR3 is made up of 15 amino acids. The V and J ends lost 0 bases and 9 bases, in that order; junction bases with no gene match: 8. Germline loops: CDR1 LGHNA, CDR2 YSLEER. The CDR3 reads CASSQDPDRASEQFF. The CDR3 DNA sequence: TGCGCCAGCAGCCAAGACCCCGACAGGGCGTCTGAGCAGTTCTTC.

This chain links TRBV19 with TRBJ1-2, with TRBD1 as a possible D gene (5 bases). The CDR3 runs 17 residues. CDR1 LNHDA and CDR2 SQIVND come from the germline V gene (reference sequence). Trimming took 5 bases from V and 0 from J, leaving 19 bases between them. CDR3 nucleotide sequence: TGTGCCAGTAGTCTTACCTCCGGGACTTATTCTAACTATGGCTACACCTTC. Protein sequence: CASSLTSGTYSNYGYTF.

The sample holds a few counts of this clone. The chain links TRBV6-2 or TRBV6-3 to TRBJ2-7; TRBD2 matches at 13 bases. The CDR3 length is 17 residues. V was clipped by 1 base and J by 5 bases; unmatched bases: 8. Germline lookup yields CDR1 MNHEY and CDR2 SVGEGT. The CDR3 region has the DNA TGTGCCAGCAGTTACTATCAGACTAGCGGGAGGTGGAACGAGCAGTACTTC. Its translation: CASSYYQTSGRWNEQYF.

This clone was counted once. The chain carries TRBV7-2 and TRBJ1-2, with 7 bases matching TRBD1. Germline CDR1 is SGHTA and CDR2 is FQGNSA. The length of the CDR3 is 15 residues. Trimming took 5 bases from V and 0 from J; bases not matched to a gene: 6. CDR3 sequence: CASSHYRGANYGYTF. The CDR3 bases are TGTGCCAGCAGCCACTACAGGGGAGCTAACTATGGCTACACCTTC. Together with reference TRBV7-2 and TRBJ1-2, the CDR3 gives the full variable domain: GAGVSQSPSNKVTEKGKDVELRCDPISGHTALYWYRQSLGQGLEFLIYFQGNSAPDKSGLPSDRFSAERTGGSVSTLTIQRTQQEDSAVYLCASSHYRGANYGYTFGSGTRLTVV.

This rearrangement joins TRBV9 to TRBJ2-1; 8 bases match TRBD1. Germline values: CDR1 SGDLS, CDR2 YYNGEE. There are 15 residues in the CDR3. With 4 bases clipped from V and 2 bases from J, the junction kept 5 bases outside the gene matches. In nucleotides, the CDR3 is TGTGCCAGCAGCCCTCGGGACAGGACCTACAATGAGCAGTTCTTC. Translated: CASSPRDRTYNEQFF.

The chain carries TRBV13 and TRBJ2-1; 11 bases map to TRBD1. The CDR3 sequence is 16 residues long. V shed 5 bases and J 8 bases; nucleotides not matched to a gene: 11. Looked up from germline, CDR1 is PRHDT and CDR2 is FYEKMQ (reference sequence). CDR3 sequence reads: CASSQSSGQGVYEQFF. In DNA, the CDR3 is TGTGCCAGCAGCCAAAGCTCGGGACAGGGGGTTTATGAGCAGTTCTTC.

V usage is TRBV28 and J usage is TRBJ1-1; TRBD1 is a possible D gene (6 bases). The CDR3 extends over 16 amino acids. Germline CDR1 is MDHEN and CDR2 is SYDVKM. Trimming took 4 bases from V and 0 from J, leaving 15 bases between them. The DNA for the CDR3 is TGTGCCAGCAGTTACTGGGGGGGCAGCTTGAACACTGAAGCTTTCTTT. Residues: CASSYWGGSLNTEAFF.

This clone appeared a few times. The J gene is TRBJ1-2, the V gene TRBV28, with D possibly TRBD1 on 6 matching bases. V lost 6 bases and J lost 0, with 11 bases in between. The CDR3 is made up of 14 amino acids. The germline V gene has CDR1 MDHEN and CDR2 SYDVKM. The CDR3 region has the DNA TGTGCCAGCAGCCACAGGGAGCCTAACTATGGCTACACCTTC. It encodes CASSHREPNYGYTF.

The chain employs TRBV6-1 and TRBJ2-2; possible D gene TRBD2, 5 bases. CDR1 and CDR2 (germline): MNHNS, SASEGT. This CDR3 comprises 14 residues. V shed 3 bases and J shed 2 bases, with 7 bases lying between them. The CDR3 is CASSDRGNTGELFF. Here the CDR3 DNA reads TGTGCCAGCAGTGATCGGGGAAACACCGGGGAGCTGTTTTTT.

This chain connects TRBV6-5 to TRBJ1-6; no clear D. V lost 2 bases and J 10 bases, leaving 9 bases between the germline ends. The CDR3 runs 13 residues. Germline CDR1 MNHEY, CDR2 SVGAGI. CDR3 in DNA: TGTGCCAGCAGTTACAGGGAGACATCACCCCTCCACTTT. Protein sequence: CASSYRETSPLHF.

The chain couples TRBV5-1 to TRBJ2-2; 8 bases match TRBD1. The CDR3 contains 16 residues. With 2 bases clipped from V and 4 bases from J, the junction kept 7 bases outside the gene matches. Germline V gene data show CDR1 as SGHRS and CDR2 as YFSETQ. CDR3 nucleotide sequence: TGCGCCAGCAGCTTTGGACAGGGTATGGCCACCGGGGAGCTGTTTTTT. It encodes CASSFGQGMATGELFF.

This clone was counted a single time. The V gene is TRBV19, the J gene TRBJ1-4; D remains unclear. Trimming took 0 bases from V and 2 from J, leaving 4 bases between them. CDR1 and CDR2 from the germline V gene are LNHDA and SQIVND (reference sequence). This CDR3 comprises 14 residues. This CDR3 is CASSIDSTNEKLFF. CDR3 bases: TGTGCCAGTAGTATAGACTCTACTAATGAAAAACTGTTTTTT.

This chain uses TRBV12-5 with TRBJ2-1, with D possibly TRBD2 on 5 matching bases. Deletions cut 1 base from V and 1 base from J, with 14 bases between. The CDR3 loop spans 17 amino acids. Per the germline V gene, CDR1 is LGHNT and CDR2 is FRNRAP. In nucleotides, the CDR3 is TGTGCTAGTGGTTTGGGGCGGGCGGACCGATCCTACAATGAGCAGTTCTTC. Protein sequence: CASGLGRADRSYNEQFF.

The chain employs TRBV5-1 and TRBJ2-3; D is unresolved. The V gene's germline CDR1 is SGHRS and CDR2 YFSETQ. There are 14 residues in the CDR3. Trimming removed 5 bases from V and 0 bases from J, with 10 bases in between. The CDR3 DNA is TGCGCCAGCAGGGAGACTCTGAGCACAGATACGCAGTATTTT. This translates into CASRETLSTDTQYF.